This T cell receptor (beta chain) is drawn from a study of T cell responses to AZD1222 COVID-19 vaccine. Remarks on this clone: The target antigen is unknown.

Trimming pared 2 bases from V and 7 bases from J, leaving 12 bases between. CDR3 length: 14 amino acids. Germline V gives CDR1 SGHNT, CDR2 YENEEA. Study-level points and caveats: Repertoires were obtained solely post-peak T cell response.

The assay was immunoSEQ multiplex PCR, and TCRdb's table has in-frame clones only and misses some. The table records tens of thousands of clones, about 85% of them present only once. The TCR originated in an adult in good health. The rearrangement links TRBV11-3 to TRBJ2-1, with no clear D. The specimen comprised peripheral blood, sampled on day 0 of AZD1222 vaccination. CDR3 coding DNA: TGTGCCAGCAGCTTAAATCCCACTCGGAATGAGCAGTTCTTC. This translates into CASSLNPTRNEQFF.